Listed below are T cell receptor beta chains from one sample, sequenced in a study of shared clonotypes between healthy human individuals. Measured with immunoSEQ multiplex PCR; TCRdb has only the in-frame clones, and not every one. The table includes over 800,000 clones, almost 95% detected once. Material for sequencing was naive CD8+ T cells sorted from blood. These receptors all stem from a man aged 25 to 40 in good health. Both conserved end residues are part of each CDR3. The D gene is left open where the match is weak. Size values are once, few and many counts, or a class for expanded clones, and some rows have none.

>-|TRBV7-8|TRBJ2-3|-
CASSPGAGAGTDTQYF
TGTGCCAGCAGCCCGGGGGCGGGAGCGGGGACAGATACGCAGTATTTT
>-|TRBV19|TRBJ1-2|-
CASSIPRGGYTF
TGTGCCAGTAGTATCCCCCGCGGTGGCTACACCTTC
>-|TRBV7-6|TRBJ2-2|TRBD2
CASSLALREGVIGELFF
TGTGCCAGCAGCTTAGCACTCCGGGAGGGAGTTATCGGGGAGCTGTTTTTT
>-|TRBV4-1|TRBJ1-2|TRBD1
CASSQDQGASGYTF
TGCGCCAGCAGCCAAGATCAGGGGGCGAGTGGCTACACCTTC
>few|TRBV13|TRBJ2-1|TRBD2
CASSQGLAENNEQFF
TGTGCCAGCAGCCAGGGACTAGCGGAAAACAATGAGCAGTTCTTC
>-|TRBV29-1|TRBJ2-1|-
CSVVEDKDNGVEQFF
TGCAGCGTTGTAGAGGATAAGGACAATGGGGTGGAGCAGTTCTTC
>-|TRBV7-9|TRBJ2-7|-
CASSLGSRGEQYF
TGTGCCAGCAGCTTAGGGAGTAGGGGCGAGCAGTACTTC
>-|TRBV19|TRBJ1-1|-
CASSHPNTEAFF
TGTGCCAGTAGTCATCCGAACACTGAAGCTTTCTTT
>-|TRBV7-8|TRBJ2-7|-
CASSPLGERGIYEQYF
TGTGCCAGCAGCCCCTTAGGGGAGAGGGGGATTTACGAGCAGTACTTC
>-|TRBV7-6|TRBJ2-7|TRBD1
CASSRDSNYEQYF
TGTGCCAGCAGCAGGGACAGTAACTACGAGCAGTACTTC
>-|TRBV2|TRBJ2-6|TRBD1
CASSEGASSGGANVLTF
TGTGCCAGCAGCGAGGGGGCTAGCTCGGGCGGGGCCAACGTCCTGACTTTC
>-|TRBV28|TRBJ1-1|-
CASRVQGGGRYTEAFF
TGTGCCAGCAGGGTACAGGGAGGAGGGAGGTACACTGAAGCTTTCTTT
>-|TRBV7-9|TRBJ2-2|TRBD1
CASSHRTGGNGELFF
TGTGCCAGCAGCCACCGGACAGGGGGTAACGGGGAGCTGTTTTTT